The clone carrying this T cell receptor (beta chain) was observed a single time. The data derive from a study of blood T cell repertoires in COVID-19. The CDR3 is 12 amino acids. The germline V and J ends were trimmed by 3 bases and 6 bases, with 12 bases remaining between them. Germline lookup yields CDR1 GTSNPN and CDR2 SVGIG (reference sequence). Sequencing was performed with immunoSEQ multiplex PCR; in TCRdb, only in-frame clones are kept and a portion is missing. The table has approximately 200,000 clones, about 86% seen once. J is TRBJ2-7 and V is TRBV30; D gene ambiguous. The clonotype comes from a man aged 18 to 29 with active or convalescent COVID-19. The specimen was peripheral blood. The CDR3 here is CAWSEDVAEQYF. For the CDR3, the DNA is TGTGCCTGGAGCGAAGATGTGGCCGAGCAGTACTTC.